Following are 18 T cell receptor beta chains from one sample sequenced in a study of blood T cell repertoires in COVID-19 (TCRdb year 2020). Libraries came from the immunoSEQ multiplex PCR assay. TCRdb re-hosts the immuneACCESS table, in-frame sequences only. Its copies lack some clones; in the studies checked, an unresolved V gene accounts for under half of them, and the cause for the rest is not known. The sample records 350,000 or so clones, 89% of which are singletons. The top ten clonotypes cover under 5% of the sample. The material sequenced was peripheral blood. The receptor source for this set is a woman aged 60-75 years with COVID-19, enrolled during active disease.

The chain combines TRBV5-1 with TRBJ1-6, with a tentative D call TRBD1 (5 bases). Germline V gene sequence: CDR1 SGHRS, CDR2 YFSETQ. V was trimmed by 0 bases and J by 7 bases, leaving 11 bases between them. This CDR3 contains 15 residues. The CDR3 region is CASSLGDSRNSPLHF. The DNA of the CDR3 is TGCGCCAGCAGCTTGGGTGACAGCAGGAATTCACCCCTCCACTTT.

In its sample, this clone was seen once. CDR3 loop: CASSLDSNYGYTF. The CDR3 DNA follows: TGTGCCAGCAGCTTAGACTCTAACTATGGCTACACCTTC. The chain carries TRBV11-2 and TRBJ1-2, with unresolved D. The CDR3 runs 13 residues. V lost 0 bases, J lost 0 bases, and 2 bases lay in between. Germline V gene data show CDR1 as SGHAT and CDR2 as FQNNGV.

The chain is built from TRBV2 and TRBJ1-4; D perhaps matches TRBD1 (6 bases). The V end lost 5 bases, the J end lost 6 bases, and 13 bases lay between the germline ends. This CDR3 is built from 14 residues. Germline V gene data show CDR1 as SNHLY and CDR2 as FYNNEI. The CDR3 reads CASSQQGGYEKLFF. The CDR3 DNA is TGTGCCAGCAGTCAACAGGGAGGGTATGAAAAACTGTTTTTT.

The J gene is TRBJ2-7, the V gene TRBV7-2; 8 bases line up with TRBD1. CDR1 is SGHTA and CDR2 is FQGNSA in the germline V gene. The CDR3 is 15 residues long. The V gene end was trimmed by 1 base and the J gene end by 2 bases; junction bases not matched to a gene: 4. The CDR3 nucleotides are TGTGCCAGCAGCTTAGGACAGGGGAAGACCTACGAGCAGTACTTC. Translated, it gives CASSLGQGKTYEQYF.

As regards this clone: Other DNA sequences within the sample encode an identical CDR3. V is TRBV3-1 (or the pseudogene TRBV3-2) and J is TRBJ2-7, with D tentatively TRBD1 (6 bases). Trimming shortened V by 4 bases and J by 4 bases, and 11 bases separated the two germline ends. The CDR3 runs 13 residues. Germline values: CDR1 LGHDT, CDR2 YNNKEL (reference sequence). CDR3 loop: CASSLRTAYEQYF. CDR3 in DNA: TGTGCCAGCAGCCTTCGGACAGCGTACGAGCAGTACTTC.

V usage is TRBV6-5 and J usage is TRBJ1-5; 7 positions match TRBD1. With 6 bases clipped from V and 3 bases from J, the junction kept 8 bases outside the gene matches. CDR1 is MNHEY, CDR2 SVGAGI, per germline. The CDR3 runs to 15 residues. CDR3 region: CASRIAGGSNQPQHF. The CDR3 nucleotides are TGTGCCAGCAGAATCGCAGGGGGGTCCAATCAGCCCCAGCATTTT.

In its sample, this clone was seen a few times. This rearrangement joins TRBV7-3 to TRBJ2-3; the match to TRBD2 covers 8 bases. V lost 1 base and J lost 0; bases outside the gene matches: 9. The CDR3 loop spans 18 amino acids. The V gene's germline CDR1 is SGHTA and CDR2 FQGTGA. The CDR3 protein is CASSLMRGDHSSTDTQYF. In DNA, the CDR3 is TGTGCCAGCAGCTTAATGCGGGGGGACCATTCTAGCACAGATACGCAGTATTTT.

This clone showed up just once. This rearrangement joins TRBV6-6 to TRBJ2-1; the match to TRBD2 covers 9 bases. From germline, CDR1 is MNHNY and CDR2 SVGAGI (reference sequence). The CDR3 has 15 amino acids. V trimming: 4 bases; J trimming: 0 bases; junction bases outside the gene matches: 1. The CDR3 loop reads CASSLAGDSYNEQFF. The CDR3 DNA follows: TGTGCCAGCAGTTTAGCGGGGGACTCCTACAATGAGCAGTTCTTC.

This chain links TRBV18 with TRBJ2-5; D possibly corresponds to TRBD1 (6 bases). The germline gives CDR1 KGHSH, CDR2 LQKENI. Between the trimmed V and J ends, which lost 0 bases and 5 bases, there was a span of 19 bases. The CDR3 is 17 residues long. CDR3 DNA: TGTGCCAGCTCACCACCGACAGGAGGTCAGGGGTGGGAGACCCAGTACTTC. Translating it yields CASSPPTGGQGWETQYF.

The DNA for the CDR3 is TGTGCCAGCAGCCAAGGGAGGGAGAACACTGAAGCTTTCTTT. Amino acid sequence: CASSQGRENTEAFF. This chain joins TRBV3-1 (or the pseudogene TRBV3-2) and TRBJ1-1; no reliable D call. The CDR3 loop spans 14 amino acids. Germline lookup yields CDR1 LGHDT and CDR2 YNNKEL (reference sequence). Trimming cost V 1 base and J 1 base, with 7 bases left between them.

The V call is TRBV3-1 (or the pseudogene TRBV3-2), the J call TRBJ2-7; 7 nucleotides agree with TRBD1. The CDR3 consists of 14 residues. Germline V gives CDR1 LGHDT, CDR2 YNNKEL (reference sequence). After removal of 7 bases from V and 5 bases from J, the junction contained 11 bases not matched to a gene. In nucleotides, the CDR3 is TGTGCCAGCACATGGACAGGAAGGATCCACGAGCAGTACTTC. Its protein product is CASTWTGRIHEQYF.

Here the CDR3 reads CASSQRQGQGYTF. CDR3 sequence (DNA): TGTGCCAGCAGCCAGAGACAGGGTCAGGGCTACACCTTC. The genes are TRBV3-1 (or the pseudogene TRBV3-2) and TRBJ1-2; 7 bases are a match to TRBD1. CDR1 is LGHDT and CDR2 is YNNKEL in the germline V gene (reference sequence). Trimming removed 3 bases from V and 8 bases from J; junction bases left unmatched: 6. This CDR3 contains 13 residues.

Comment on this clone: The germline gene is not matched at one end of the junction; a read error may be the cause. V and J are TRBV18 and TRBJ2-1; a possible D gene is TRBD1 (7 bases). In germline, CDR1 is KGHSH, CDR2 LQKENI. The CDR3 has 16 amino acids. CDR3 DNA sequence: TGTGCCAGCTCACCCCCGCGGGACAGAACCTACAATGGGCAGTTCTTC. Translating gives CASSPPRDRTYNGQFF.

CDR3 sequence: CASSLARGAYYNEQFF. As DNA, the CDR3 is TGTGCCAGCAGCTTGGCACGGGGGGCATATTACAATGAGCAGTTCTTC. V and J are TRBV7-2 and TRBJ2-1, with a weak D call TRBD2 (7 bases). Germline V gene data show CDR1 as SGHTA and CDR2 as FQGNSA. The CDR3 spans 16 residues. Between the trimmed V and J ends, which lost 3 bases and 4 bases, there was a span of 16 bases.

CDR3: CASRVEGSNTEAFF. As DNA, the CDR3 is TGTGCCAGCAGGGTGGAGGGGTCTAACACTGAAGCTTTCTTT. V is TRBV7-9 and J is TRBJ1-1, with D possibly TRBD1 on 5 matching bases. The CDR3 loop spans 14 amino acids. V was cut by 6 bases and J by 2 bases, with 13 bases left in between. The germline gives CDR1 SEHNR, CDR2 FQNEAQ (reference sequence). The full variable domain, with the rest looked up from reference TRBV7-9 and TRBJ1-1, is DTGVSQNPRHKITKRGQNVTFRCDPISEHNRLYWYRQTLGQGPEFLTYFQNEAQLEKSRLLSDRFSAERPKGSFSTLEIQRTEQGDSAMYLCASRVEGSNTEAFFGQGTRLTVV.

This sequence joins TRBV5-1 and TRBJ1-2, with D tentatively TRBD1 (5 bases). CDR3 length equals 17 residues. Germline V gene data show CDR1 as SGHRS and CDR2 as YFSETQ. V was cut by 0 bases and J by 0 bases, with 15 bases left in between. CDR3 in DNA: TGCGCCAGCAGCTTGGCCAAGGGGCAGGGCGCTAACTATGGCTACACCTTC. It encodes CASSLAKGQGANYGYTF.

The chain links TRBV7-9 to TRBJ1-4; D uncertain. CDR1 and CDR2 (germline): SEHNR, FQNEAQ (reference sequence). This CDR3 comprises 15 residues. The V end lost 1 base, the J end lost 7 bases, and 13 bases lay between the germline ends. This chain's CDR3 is CASSLVVTEAEKLFF. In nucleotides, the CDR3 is TGTGCCAGCAGCTTAGTCGTGACCGAGGCTGAAAAACTGTTTTTT. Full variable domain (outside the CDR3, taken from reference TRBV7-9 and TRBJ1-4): DTGVSQNPRHKITKRGQNVTFRCDPISEHNRLYWYRQTLGQGPEFLTYFQNEAQLEKSRLLSDRFSAERPKGSFSTLEIQRTEQGDSAMYLCASSLVVTEAEKLFFGSGTQLSVL.

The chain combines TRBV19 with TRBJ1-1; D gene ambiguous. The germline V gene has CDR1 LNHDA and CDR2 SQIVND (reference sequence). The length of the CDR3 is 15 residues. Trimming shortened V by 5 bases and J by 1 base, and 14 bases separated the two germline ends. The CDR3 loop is CASSQSTARNTEAFF. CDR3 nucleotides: TGTGCCAGTAGTCAATCTACCGCAAGGAACACTGAAGCTTTCTTT.